The source of this T cell receptor beta chain is a study of OX40 agonist ivuxolimab in advanced cancers. The germline CDR1 and CDR2 sequences are ENHRY and SYGVKD. This CDR3 has 13 amino acids. Trimming left V 5 bases short and J 8 bases short, with 10 bases between. Profiling relied on immunoSEQ multiplex PCR, and the TCRdb table lists in-frame clones only, not all of them. The table lists 35,000 to 45,000 clones, about 87% of them singletons. The J gene is TRBJ1-6, the V gene TRBV10-3; D call uncertain. This sample comprised CD4+ or CD8+ T cells sorted from blood, obtained in a trial of the OX40 agonist ivuxolimab. The receptor comes from an adult with an advanced solid tumor such as melanoma, head and neck, liver or kidney cancer. CDR3 sequence reads: CAISLRADSPLHF. DNA of the CDR3: TGTGCCATCAGTCTACGGGCCGATTCACCCCTCCACTTT.